The following is a T cell receptor (beta chain) sequence with its context. The data belong to a study of monozygotic twins with inflammatory bowel disease. UMIs incorporating a 6-nucleotide sample barcode were appended by means of template switching. TCRdb re-called the 5' RACE reads; every CDR3 protein appears as one record, without DNA. This sample contains 440,000 or so distinct CDR3 sequences. The length of the CDR3 is 14 residues. Germline lookup yields CDR1 SGHRS and CDR2 YFSETQ. The genes are TRBV5-1 and TRBJ2-2. The receptor's source is a human donor with ulcerative colitis or Crohn's disease, or a healthy co-twin of an affected twin (not recorded which). The sample consisted of blood. CDR3 region: CASSPTANTGELFF. Together with reference TRBV5-1 and TRBJ2-2, the CDR3 gives the full variable domain: KAGVTQTPRYLIKTRGQQVTLSCSPISGHRSVSWYQQTPGQGLQFLFEYFSETQRNKGNFPGRFSGRQFSNSRSEMNVSTLELGDSALYLCASSPTANTGELFFGEGSRLTVL.